The present T cell receptor (beta chain) was sequenced within a study of T cell repertoires in cytomegalovirus infection. TCRdb re-analysed the reads in MiXCR, keeping a single row per CDR3 protein. The sample lists roughly 730,000 distinct CDR3 sequences, around 32% occurring once. Note on this clonotype: The antigen remains unidentified.

Looked up from germline, CDR1 is DFQATT and CDR2 is SNEGSKA (reference sequence). The germline V and J ends were trimmed by 2 bases and 5 bases, with 10 bases remaining between them. CDR3 length equals 13 residues. The sample was cultured PBMCs, taken from culture after CMV antigen stimulation. The chain recombines TRBV20-1 with TRBJ2-1; D gene uncertain. This TCR derives from a human donor in good health (CMV status not recorded). Some clones in this sample may be carry-over from other donors' samples. The CDR3 DNA sequence: TGCAGTGCTAGATCCTCTAGAAACAATGAGCAGTTCTTC. Translating gives CSARSSRNNEQFF.